This T cell receptor beta chain was retrieved from a study of T cell responses to AZD1222 COVID-19 vaccine. Study as a whole: Pooling of second doses given at about 4 or about 12 weeks was done.

J was trimmed by 1 base and V by 5 bases; bases with no gene match: 8. Looked up from germline, CDR1 is SGHTA and CDR2 is FQGNSA. CDR3 size: 16 residues. The repertoire was sequenced with immunoSEQ multiplex PCR; TCRdb's copy has only in-frame clones and lacks some. Of about 130,000 clones listed, 90% to 95% were seen once; the top ten hold over 7.5%. This sample comprised peripheral blood, obtained on day 0 of AZD1222 vaccination. The V and J genes are TRBV7-2 and TRBJ2-1; 7 bases agree with TRBD1. The clonotype originates from an adult in good health. The DNA for the CDR3 is TGTGCCAGCAGCCCGAATAAGGACAGGTCCTACAATGAGCAGTTCTTC. The encoded protein is CASSPNKDRSYNEQFF.